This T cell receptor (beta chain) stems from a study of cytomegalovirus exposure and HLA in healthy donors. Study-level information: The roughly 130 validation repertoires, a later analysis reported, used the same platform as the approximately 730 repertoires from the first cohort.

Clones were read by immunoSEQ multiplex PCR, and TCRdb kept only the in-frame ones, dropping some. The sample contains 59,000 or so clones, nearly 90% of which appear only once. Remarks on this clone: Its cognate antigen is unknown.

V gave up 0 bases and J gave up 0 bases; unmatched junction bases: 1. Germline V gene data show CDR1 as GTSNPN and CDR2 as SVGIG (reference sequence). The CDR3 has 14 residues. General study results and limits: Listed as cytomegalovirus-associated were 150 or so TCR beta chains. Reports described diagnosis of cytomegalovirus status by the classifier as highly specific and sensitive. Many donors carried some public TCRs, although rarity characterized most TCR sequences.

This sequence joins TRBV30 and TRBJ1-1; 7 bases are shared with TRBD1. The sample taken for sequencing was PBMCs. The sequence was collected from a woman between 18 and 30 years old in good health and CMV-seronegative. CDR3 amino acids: CAWSVDRLNTEAFF. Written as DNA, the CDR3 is TGTGCCTGGAGTGTGGACAGGTTGAACACTGAAGCTTTCTTT.